The rows below give T cell receptor beta chains drawn from one sample of a study of blood T cell repertoires in COVID-19. Repertoires were generated with immunoSEQ multiplex PCR, while TCRdb's copy carries only in-frame clones and drops some. The table lists about 140,000 clones, about four fifths of them singletons. The source material was peripheral blood. These receptors originate from a human donor in a cohort sampled during active COVID-19. The CDR3 runs from the conserved cysteine through the conserved F or W. The D gene is left open where the match is weak. Clone size is stated in some rows and not others, as once, few, many or a class when expanded.

d_call: TRBD1
clone_size: -
j_call: TRBJ2-5
v_call: TRBV6-5
cdr3_nt: TGTGCCAGCAGGGTCGGGACAGTCCAAGAGACCCAGTACTTC
cdr3_aa: CASRVGTVQETQYF

d_call: -
clone_size: -
j_call: TRBJ2-2
v_call: TRBV11-2
cdr3_nt: TGTGCCAGCAGCTTATTTTTCTCAAACACGAACACCGGGGAGCTGTTTTTT
cdr3_aa: CASSLFFSNTNTGELFF

d_call: TRBD1
clone_size: once
j_call: TRBJ2-3
v_call: TRBV24-1
cdr3_nt: TGTGCCACCAGTGACCGCACAGGGGCCGGCACAGATACGCAGTATTTT
cdr3_aa: CATSDRTGAGTDTQYF

d_call: -
clone_size: -
j_call: TRBJ2-5
v_call: TRBV24-1
cdr3_nt: TGTGCCACCAGTGACCCCTACCAAACGCGTGGGCGTCAAGAGACCCAGTACTTC
cdr3_aa: CATSDPYQTRGRQETQYF

d_call: TRBD1
clone_size: -
j_call: TRBJ2-2
v_call: TRBV7-2
cdr3_nt: TGTGCCAGCAGCTTAACGACAGGGGTCAGGACCGGGGAGCTGTTTTTT
cdr3_aa: CASSLTTGVRTGELFF

d_call: -
clone_size: -
j_call: TRBJ1-3
v_call: TRBV5-1
cdr3_nt: TGCGCCAGCAGCGACAGCTCTGGAAACACCATATATTTT
cdr3_aa: CASSDSSGNTIYF

d_call: -
clone_size: -
j_call: TRBJ1-4
v_call: TRBV2
cdr3_nt: TGTGCCAGCAGGGACTATCTGTTTGGCGAAAAACTGTTTTTT
cdr3_aa: CASRDYLFGEKLFF

d_call: TRBD1
clone_size: -
j_call: TRBJ1-5
v_call: TRBV3-1/TRBV3-2
cdr3_nt: TGTGCCAGCAGCCCAGGGACAGGGGGGAATCAGCCCCAGCATTTT
cdr3_aa: CASSPGTGGNQPQHF

d_call: TRBD1
clone_size: -
j_call: TRBJ2-5
v_call: TRBV7-3
cdr3_nt: TGTGCCAGCAGCTTAGGGACAGAAGAGACCCAGTACTTC
cdr3_aa: CASSLGTEETQYF

d_call: -
clone_size: -
j_call: TRBJ2-5
v_call: TRBV5-4
cdr3_nt: TGTGCCAGCAGCCCCCGGGCCAGCGGCCAAGAGACCCAGTACTTC
cdr3_aa: CASSPRASGQETQYF

d_call: TRBD2
clone_size: -
j_call: TRBJ2-2
v_call: TRBV7-2
cdr3_nt: TGTGCCAGCAGCTTAGGAGCGGGAGGTCACGGGGAGCTGTTTTTT
cdr3_aa: CASSLGAGGHGELFF

d_call: TRBD2
clone_size: -
j_call: TRBJ2-7
v_call: TRBV28
cdr3_nt: TGTGCCAGCAGTGCCCCGGGACTAGCGGGAACCTACGAGCAGTACTTC
cdr3_aa: CASSAPGLAGTYEQYF

d_call: -
clone_size: -
j_call: TRBJ2-7
v_call: TRBV2
cdr3_nt: TGTGCCAGCACCCTGACTAGAGGGGTCGGCGAGCAGTACTTC
cdr3_aa: CASTLTRGVGEQYF

d_call: TRBD2
clone_size: -
j_call: TRBJ2-1
v_call: TRBV24-1
cdr3_nt: TGTGCCACCACAATAAAGCGGGAGACGGAATACAATGAGCAGTTCTTC
cdr3_aa: CATTIKRETEYNEQFF

d_call: -
clone_size: -
j_call: TRBJ1-5
v_call: TRBV27
cdr3_nt: TGTGCCAGCGCGGCCCGGTTGCGCAATCAGCCCCAGCATTTT
cdr3_aa: CASAARLRNQPQHF

d_call: TRBD2
clone_size: -
j_call: TRBJ2-7
v_call: TRBV10-2
cdr3_nt: TGCGCCAGCAGTGAACCGGGACTAGGTTCCTACGAGCAGTACTTC
cdr3_aa: CASSEPGLGSYEQYF

d_call: TRBD1
clone_size: -
j_call: TRBJ1-5
v_call: TRBV29-1
cdr3_nt: TGCAGCGTTGCATTTGGGACAGGGAATCAGCCCCAGCATTTT
cdr3_aa: CSVAFGTGNQPQHF

d_call: -
clone_size: -
j_call: TRBJ2-5
v_call: TRBV9
cdr3_nt: TGTGCCAGCAGCGGAACCCCCGGGACCCAGTACTTC
cdr3_aa: CASSGTPGTQYF

d_call: -
clone_size: -
j_call: TRBJ2-2
v_call: TRBV7-8
cdr3_nt: TGTGCCAGCAGCTTAGGGGGGGAAACTACGAACACCGGGGAGCTGTTTTTT
cdr3_aa: CASSLGGETTNTGELFF

d_call: TRBD1
clone_size: -
j_call: TRBJ2-7
v_call: TRBV18
cdr3_nt: TGTGCCAGCTCCGGGACAGCCAATTCCTACGAGCAGTACTTC
cdr3_aa: CASSGTANSYEQYF

d_call: TRBD1
clone_size: -
j_call: TRBJ1-2
v_call: TRBV2
cdr3_nt: TGTGCCAGCAGCGATCAGATACGGACAGGGACAGCTTATGGCTACACCTTC
cdr3_aa: CASSDQIRTGTAYGYTF

d_call: TRBD1
clone_size: -
j_call: TRBJ1-5
v_call: TRBV6-6
cdr3_nt: TGTGCCAGCAGTCAGGGACAGGGCAATCAGCCCCAGCATTTT
cdr3_aa: CASSQGQGNQPQHF

d_call: TRBD1
clone_size: -
j_call: TRBJ1-2
v_call: TRBV5-3
cdr3_nt: TGTGCCAGAAGCTTGTTCCCATACAGGGGGCGCGACTATGGCTACACCTTC
cdr3_aa: CARSLFPYRGRDYGYTF

d_call: -
clone_size: once
j_call: TRBJ2-3
v_call: TRBV18
cdr3_nt: TGTGCCAGCTCACAACTCACAGATACGCAGTATTTT
cdr3_aa: CASSQLTDTQYF

d_call: -
clone_size: -
j_call: TRBJ2-1
v_call: TRBV19
cdr3_nt: TGTGCCAGTAGTATAGATCTTAACAATGAGCAGTTCTTC
cdr3_aa: CASSIDLNNEQFF

d_call: -
clone_size: -
j_call: TRBJ2-2
v_call: TRBV7-2
cdr3_nt: TGTGCCAGCAGCTTACTAGCTGGCACCGGGGAGCTGTTTTTT
cdr3_aa: CASSLLAGTGELFF

d_call: TRBD1
clone_size: -
j_call: TRBJ2-7
v_call: TRBV27
cdr3_nt: TGTGCCAGCAGTTCCTATCGACAGGGGGGCGAGCAGTACTTC
cdr3_aa: CASSSYRQGGEQYF

d_call: -
clone_size: -
j_call: TRBJ1-1
v_call: TRBV6-1
cdr3_nt: TGTGCCAGCAGTGAAGTGGCCGGGTCCTACACTGAAGCTTTCTTT
cdr3_aa: CASSEVAGSYTEAFF

d_call: TRBD1
clone_size: -
j_call: TRBJ1-4
v_call: TRBV6-5
cdr3_nt: TGTGCCAGCAGTTTGACAGGGGGCGAGGAAAAACTGTTTTTT
cdr3_aa: CASSLTGGEEKLFF

d_call: -
clone_size: -
j_call: TRBJ2-3
v_call: TRBV5-1
cdr3_nt: TGCGCCAGCAGCCGATGGGGGGACCGGGGCACAGATACGCAGTATTTT
cdr3_aa: CASSRWGDRGTDTQYF

d_call: -
clone_size: -
j_call: TRBJ1-2
v_call: TRBV19
cdr3_nt: TGTGCCAGTAGTATAGAATGGAGACAGAGCTATGGCTACACCTTC
cdr3_aa: CASSIEWRQSYGYTF

d_call: -
clone_size: once
j_call: TRBJ2-5
v_call: TRBV5-1
cdr3_nt: TGCGCCAGCTCAGGCACAGCCCAAGAGACCCAGTACTTC
cdr3_aa: CASSGTAQETQYF

d_call: -
clone_size: -
j_call: TRBJ2-5
v_call: TRBV12-3/TRBV12-4
cdr3_nt: TGTGCCAGCAGTTTAAACTACCAAGAGACCCAGTACTTC
cdr3_aa: CASSLNYQETQYF

d_call: TRBD1
clone_size: -
j_call: TRBJ2-7
v_call: TRBV5-5
cdr3_nt: TGTGCCAGCAGCGTGGCCGGGACAGTCTACTTC
cdr3_aa: CASSVAGTVYF

d_call: -
clone_size: few
j_call: TRBJ1-1
v_call: TRBV28
cdr3_nt: TGTGCCAGCAGTTCTCCCGCGGGAGGGACCTGGGGATACACTGAAGCTTTCTTT
cdr3_aa: CASSSPAGGTWGYTEAFF

d_call: -
clone_size: few
j_call: TRBJ2-7
v_call: TRBV13
cdr3_nt: TGTGCCAGCAGCTTAGAGGCCCGAGTTGCGGCTGGCGGCGAGCAGTACTTC
cdr3_aa: CASSLEARVAAGGEQYF

d_call: TRBD2
clone_size: -
j_call: TRBJ2-3
v_call: TRBV4-2
cdr3_nt: TGTGCCAGCAGCGTCCCAGTGCGGGAGGGCCTTGATACGCAGTATTTT
cdr3_aa: CASSVPVREGLDTQYF

d_call: TRBD2
clone_size: -
j_call: TRBJ2-1
v_call: TRBV7-3
cdr3_nt: TGTGCCAGCAGCAAAATCCCGGGGGGGAGCTCCTACAATGAGCAGTTCTTC
cdr3_aa: CASSKIPGGSSYNEQFF

d_call: TRBD2
clone_size: -
j_call: TRBJ2-7
v_call: TRBV4-1
cdr3_nt: TGCGCCAGCAGCCAAGTCGGGGGGGGCGAGCAGTACTTC
cdr3_aa: CASSQVGGGEQYF

d_call: TRBD1
clone_size: -
j_call: TRBJ1-1
v_call: TRBV5-1
cdr3_nt: TGCGCCAGCAGCATTACAGGGGGCGCGGGTGAAGCTTTCTTT
cdr3_aa: CASSITGGAGEAFF

d_call: TRBD2
clone_size: once
j_call: TRBJ2-3
v_call: TRBV7-8
cdr3_nt: TGTGCCAGCAGCTCATTAGCGGGAGGGAGCACAGATACGCAGTATTTT
cdr3_aa: CASSSLAGGSTDTQYF

d_call: TRBD1
clone_size: once
j_call: TRBJ2-5
v_call: TRBV7-8
cdr3_nt: TGTGCCAGCAGCATACCGACAGGGGATGGAGAGACCCAGTACTTC
cdr3_aa: CASSIPTGDGETQYF

d_call: TRBD2
clone_size: few
j_call: TRBJ2-5
v_call: TRBV23-1
cdr3_nt: TGCGCCAGCACTTGCCGGCCTGGAGGGAGGGCCGGAGAGACCCAGTACTTC
cdr3_aa: CASTCRPGGRAGETQYF

d_call: TRBD2
clone_size: -
j_call: TRBJ2-3
v_call: TRBV7-9
cdr3_nt: TGTGCCAGCAGCTTGACCGCGGGAGGTATGACAGATACGCAGTATTTT
cdr3_aa: CASSLTAGGMTDTQYF

d_call: TRBD2
clone_size: -
j_call: TRBJ2-7
v_call: TRBV19
cdr3_nt: TGTGCCACCCGGACTAGCGGGCCGAGCTCCTACGAGCAGTACTTC
cdr3_aa: CATRTSGPSSYEQYF

d_call: -
clone_size: -
j_call: TRBJ2-2
v_call: TRBV27
cdr3_nt: TGTGCCAGCAGTTTAGCGGGGGAGCTGTTTTTT
cdr3_aa: CASSLAGELFF

d_call: TRBD2
clone_size: -
j_call: TRBJ2-1
v_call: TRBV7-7
cdr3_nt: TGTGCTAGCAGCTTAGGCCTAGCGGCCCACAATGAGCAGTTCTTC
cdr3_aa: CASSLGLAAHNEQFF

d_call: TRBD1
clone_size: -
j_call: TRBJ2-7
v_call: TRBV2
cdr3_nt: TGTGCCAGCAGAGTACAGGGGGCGGGCGAGCAGTACTTC
cdr3_aa: CASRVQGAGEQYF

d_call: -
clone_size: once
j_call: TRBJ2-2
v_call: TRBV10-3
cdr3_nt: TGTGCCATCAGTGGCGCCGGGGAGCTGTTTTTT
cdr3_aa: CAISGAGELFF

d_call: -
clone_size: -
j_call: TRBJ2-7
v_call: TRBV9
cdr3_nt: TGTGCCAGCAGCGTAGGCCCCCGGGGATACTACGAGCAGTACTTC
cdr3_aa: CASSVGPRGYYEQYF